Listed below are T cell receptor beta chains from one sample, sequenced in a study of cytomegalovirus exposure and HLA in healthy donors. Repertoires were generated with immunoSEQ multiplex PCR, while TCRdb's copy carries only in-frame clones and drops some. Here the sample spans about 130,000 clones, roughly nine tenths being singletons. Sequencing used PBMCs. These receptors were obtained from a man aged 30-40 years in good health and CMV-seronegative. CDR3s include the opening cysteine and the closing phenylalanine or tryptophan. Fields, in order: J gene, V gene, CDR3 protein.

>TRBJ1-1|TRBV27
CASSLGRLGGTEAFF
>TRBJ2-7|TRBV10-3
CAIRQVAGGRYEQYF
>TRBJ2-7|TRBV5-4
CASSGDSYAYEQYF
>TRBJ2-3|TRBV4-3
CASSQTLGLAGTDTQYF
>TRBJ1-1|TRBV19
CASSIGGQGFGTEAFF
>TRBJ2-7|TRBV6-6
CASSPVSSGWWEQYF
>TRBJ2-1|TRBV28
CASSPRDRRYEQFF
>TRBJ1-6|TRBV6-5
CASGLRDRGSPLHF
>TRBJ2-7|TRBV7-9
CASSLVIGGAGYYEQYF
>TRBJ2-3|TRBV5-4
CASSVGTNRDTDTQYF
>TRBJ2-7|TRBV29-1
CSVVSPDPAGEQYF
>TRBJ2-2|TRBV6-4
CASSAGTGETGELFF
>TRBJ1-4|TRBV25-1
CASMARQGANEKLFF
>TRBJ1-1|TRBV5-1
CASRGGRTEAFF
>TRBJ1-1|TRBV5-4
CASIGAGQRNTEAFF
>TRBJ2-2|TRBV7-9
CASSVSQGAGTGELFF
>TRBJ2-7|TRBV5-1
CASSVSRGETGQYF
>TRBJ2-1|TRBV2
CASSEAGGFPYNEQFF